The T cell receptor beta chain under discussion was sequenced for a study of CD8 T cells in Susac syndrome. Overall study findings and caveats: Regarding the TCR sequencing and HLA analysis, the study admitted that a relatively small number of individuals were involved.

TCR beta sequences were obtained from blood CD8+ and CD4+ T cells. The patients serving as multiple sclerosis controls were treatment-naive. They had stable or active relapsing-remitting disease and fulfilled revised McDonald criteria. Isolation of CD8+ and CD4+ T cells was performed negatively, whereas enrichment of TEMRA cells was done by FACS. With respect to this clonotype: Antigen: not known.

The authors reverse transcribed roughly 0.5 to 1 ug RNA with random hexamers. MiXCR, applied by TCRdb to the immunoSEQ multiplex PCR reads, yields one record per CDR3 protein. Seen here are around 180,000 distinct CDR3 sequences, approximately 93% observed once, and the top ten hold roughly 0.098%. CDR3 length: 16 residues. Germline CDR1 reads SGHTA; CDR2 reads FQGTGA. V dropped 2 bases and J dropped 1 base, with 14 bases sitting between them. The sequenced sample was CD4+ T cells from PBMCs. The TCR was taken from a human donor with multiple sclerosis. The V call is TRBV7-3, the J call TRBJ2-5, with D maybe TRBD2 (6 bases). CDR3 sequence reads: CASSLLGGSTQETQYF. The CDR3 DNA reads TGTGCCAGCAGCTTATTGGGAGGTTCGACCCAAGAGACCCAGTACTTC.